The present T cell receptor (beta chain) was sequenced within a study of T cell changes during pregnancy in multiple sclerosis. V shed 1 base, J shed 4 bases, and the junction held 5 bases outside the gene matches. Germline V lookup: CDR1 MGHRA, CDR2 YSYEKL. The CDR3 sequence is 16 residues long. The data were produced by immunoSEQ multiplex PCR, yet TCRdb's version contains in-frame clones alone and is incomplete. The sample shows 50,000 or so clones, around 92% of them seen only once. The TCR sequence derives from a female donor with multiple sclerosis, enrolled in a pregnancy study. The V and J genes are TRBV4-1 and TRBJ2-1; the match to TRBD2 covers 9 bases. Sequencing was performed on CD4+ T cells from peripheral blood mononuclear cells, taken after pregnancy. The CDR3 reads CASSQGSSGTYNEQFF. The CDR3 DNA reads TGCGCCAGCAGCCAAGGATCTAGCGGGACGTACAATGAGCAGTTCTTC.